This record looks at one T cell receptor beta chain sequence and its context. As yet, its antigen is unknown. This sample is drawn from a study of vaccination and CD4 T cells after COVID-19. The overall study: According to the study, participants were given two doses of BNT162b2 or mRNA-1273 vaccine.

The Oncomine TCR Beta short-read assay was applied to DNA of cultured CD4+ T cells. The genomic DNA was obtained from cultured CD4+ T cells by extraction with the QIAamp micro DNA kit. Using its own MiXCR run on the PCR reads, TCRdb lists one record per CDR3 protein. The sample comprises about 17,000 distinct CDR3 sequences, about 53% of which are singletons, and less than 15% rests with the top ten. As to treatment: approximately 9-day PBMC culture with coronavirus spike peptide pools or control peptides (ViraFEST assay). The clonotype was recovered from a human donor who had recovered from COVID-19. The sample comprised CD4+ T cells from blood, cultured in vitro.

CDR3 bases: TGTGCCAGCAGCCAAGATGCCCAGGGGGCTTGGGAAAAACTGTTTTTT. It encodes CASSQDAQGAWEKLFF. V is TRBV4-2 and J is TRBJ1-4, with 8 bases that match TRBD1. The CDR3 consists of 16 residues. With V trimmed by 0 bases and J by 8 bases, 8 bases remained unmatched. Germline CDR1 and CDR2: LGHNA and YNFKEQ.